This record covers a single TCR beta chain. Its antigen is undetermined. Primers: 60 Vbeta forward and 13 Jbeta reverse. TCRdb's copy holds only in-frame clones and misses some; the assay was immunoSEQ multiplex PCR. The sample carries roughly 140,000 clones, about 72% recorded once. The CDR3 has 16 residues. Trimming left V 0 bases short and J 7 bases short, with 18 bases between. Germline values: CDR1 MRHNA, CDR2 SNTAGT. Though nominally healthy at sampling, donors likely had unrecorded immune exposures. The data derive from a study of cytomegalovirus exposure and HLA in healthy donors. General study findings and limits: Investigators reported more than 150 TCR beta chains as tied to cytomegalovirus. The likely explanation for a cluster of highly shared sequence variants was sequencing artifact. Researchers reported in a later analysis that a missense DCLRE1C variant was tied to TCR beta V- and J-gene trimming.

The rearrangement links TRBV6-4 to TRBJ1-2; D gene uncertain. Material: PBMCs. The sequence came from a man between 40 and 49 years old in good health and CMV-seronegative. The CDR3 nucleotides are TGTGCCAGCAGTGACTCGATGCCGTCGGGGATGTCTGGCTACACCTTC. Its protein is CASSDSMPSGMSGYTF.